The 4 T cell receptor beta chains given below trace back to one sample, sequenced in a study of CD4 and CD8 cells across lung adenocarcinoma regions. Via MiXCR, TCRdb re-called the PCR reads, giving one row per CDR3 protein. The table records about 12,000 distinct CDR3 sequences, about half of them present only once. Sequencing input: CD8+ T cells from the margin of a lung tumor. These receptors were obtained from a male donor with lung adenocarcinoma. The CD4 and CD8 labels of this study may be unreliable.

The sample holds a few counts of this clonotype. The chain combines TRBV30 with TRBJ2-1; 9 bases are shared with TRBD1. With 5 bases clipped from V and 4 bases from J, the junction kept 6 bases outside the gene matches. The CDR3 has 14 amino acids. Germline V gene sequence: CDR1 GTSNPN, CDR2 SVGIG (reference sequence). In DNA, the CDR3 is TGTGCCTGGGGCACCGGGACAGGGTACAATGAGCAGTTCTTC. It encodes CAWGTGTGYNEQFF.

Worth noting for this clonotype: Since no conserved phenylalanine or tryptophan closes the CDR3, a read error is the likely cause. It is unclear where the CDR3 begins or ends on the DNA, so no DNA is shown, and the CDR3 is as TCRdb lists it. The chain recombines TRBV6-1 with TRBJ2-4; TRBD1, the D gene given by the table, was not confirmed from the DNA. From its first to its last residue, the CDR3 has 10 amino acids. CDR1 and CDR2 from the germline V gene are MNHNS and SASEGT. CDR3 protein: CASTGIGVGS.

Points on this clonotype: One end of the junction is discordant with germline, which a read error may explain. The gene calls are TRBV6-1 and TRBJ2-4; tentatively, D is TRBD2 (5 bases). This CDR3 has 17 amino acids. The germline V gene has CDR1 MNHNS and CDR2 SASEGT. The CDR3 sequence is CASSRVSVLGAKNTQYF. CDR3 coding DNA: TGTGCCAGCAGTCGCGTTTCGGTGCTGGGAGCCAAAAACACGCAGTATTTC.

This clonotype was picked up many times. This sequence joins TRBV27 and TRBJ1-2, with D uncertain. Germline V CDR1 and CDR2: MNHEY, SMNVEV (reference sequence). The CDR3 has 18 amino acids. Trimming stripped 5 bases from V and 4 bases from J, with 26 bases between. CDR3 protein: CASSPSPGEGQSSYGYTF. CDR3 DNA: TGTGCCAGCAGTCCCTCTCCCGGGGAGGGCCAATCTTCCTATGGCTACACCTTC.